The source of this T cell receptor beta chain is a study of CD8+ T cells in alopecia areata. Study context: Each of the treated patients was given oral tofacitinib, 5 to 10 mg twice daily, for moderate-to-severe alopecia areata.

The CDR3 contains 13 residues. CDR1 and CDR2 from the germline V gene are SGHRS and YFSETQ. V lost 0 bases, J lost 7 bases, and 10 bases lay in between. Study results and caveats: Across lesional scalp, and particularly alopecia totalis/universalis, clonality surpassed that of normal scalp.

Points on this clone: Its target is not known.

Alopecia areata patients provided lesional scalp punch biopsies and peripheral blood. CD4+ and CD8+ T cells were sorted from PBMCs stained for CD3, CD4 and CD8. cDNA serving as the sequencing template came from extracted, reverse transcribed RNA. TCRdb's table, derived via immunoSEQ multiplex PCR, lists solely in-frame clones and lacks some. The sample records more than 100,000 clones, 58% being singletons. This rearrangement joins TRBV5-1 to TRBJ2-5; TRBD1 might be the D (5 bases). The clonotype originates from a human donor with alopecia areata. The source was CD4+ T cells sorted from blood, collected at week 0. In nucleotides, the CDR3 is TGCGCCAGCAGCTTGGACGGGCAGGGGACCCAGTACTTC. Translating gives CASSLDGQGTQYF.